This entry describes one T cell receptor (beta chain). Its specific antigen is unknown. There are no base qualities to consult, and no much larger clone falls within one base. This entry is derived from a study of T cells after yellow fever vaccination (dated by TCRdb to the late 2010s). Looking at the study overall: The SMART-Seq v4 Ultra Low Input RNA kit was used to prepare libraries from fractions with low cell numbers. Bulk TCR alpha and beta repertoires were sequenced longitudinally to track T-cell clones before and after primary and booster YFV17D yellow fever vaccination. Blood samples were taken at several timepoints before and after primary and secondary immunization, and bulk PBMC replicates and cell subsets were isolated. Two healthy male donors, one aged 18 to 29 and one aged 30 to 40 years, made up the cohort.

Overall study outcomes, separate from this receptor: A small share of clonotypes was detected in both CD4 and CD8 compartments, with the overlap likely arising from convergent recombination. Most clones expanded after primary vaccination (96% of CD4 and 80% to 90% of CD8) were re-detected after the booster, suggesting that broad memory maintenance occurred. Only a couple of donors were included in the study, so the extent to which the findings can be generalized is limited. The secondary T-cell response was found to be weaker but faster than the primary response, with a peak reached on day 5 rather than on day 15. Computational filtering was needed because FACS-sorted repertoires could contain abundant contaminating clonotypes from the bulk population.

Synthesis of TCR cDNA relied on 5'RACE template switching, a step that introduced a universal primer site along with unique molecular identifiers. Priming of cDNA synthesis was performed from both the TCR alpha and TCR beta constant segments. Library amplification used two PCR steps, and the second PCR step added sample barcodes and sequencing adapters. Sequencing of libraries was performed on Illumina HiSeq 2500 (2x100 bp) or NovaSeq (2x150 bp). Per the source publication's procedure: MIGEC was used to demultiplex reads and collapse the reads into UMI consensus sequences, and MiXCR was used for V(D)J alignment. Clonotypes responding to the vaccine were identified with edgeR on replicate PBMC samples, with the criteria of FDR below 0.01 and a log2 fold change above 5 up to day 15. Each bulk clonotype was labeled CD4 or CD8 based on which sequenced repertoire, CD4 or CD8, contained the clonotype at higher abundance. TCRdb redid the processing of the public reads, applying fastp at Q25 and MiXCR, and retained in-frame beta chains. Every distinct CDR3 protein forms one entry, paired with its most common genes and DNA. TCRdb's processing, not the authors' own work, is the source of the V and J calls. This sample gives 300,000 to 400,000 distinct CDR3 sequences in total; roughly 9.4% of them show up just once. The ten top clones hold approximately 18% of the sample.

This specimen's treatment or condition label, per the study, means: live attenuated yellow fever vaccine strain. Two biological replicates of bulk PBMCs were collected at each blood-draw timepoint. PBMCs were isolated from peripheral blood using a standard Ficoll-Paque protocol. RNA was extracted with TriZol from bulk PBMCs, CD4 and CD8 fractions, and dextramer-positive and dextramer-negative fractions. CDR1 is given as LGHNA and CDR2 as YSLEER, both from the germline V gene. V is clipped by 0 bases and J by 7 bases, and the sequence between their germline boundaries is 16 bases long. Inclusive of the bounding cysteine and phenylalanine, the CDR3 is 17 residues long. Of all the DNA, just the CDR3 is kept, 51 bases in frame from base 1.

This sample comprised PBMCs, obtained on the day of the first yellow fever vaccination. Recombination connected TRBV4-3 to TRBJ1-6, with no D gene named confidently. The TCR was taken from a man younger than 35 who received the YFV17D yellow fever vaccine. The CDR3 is CASSQDPRRGGNSPLHF. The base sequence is TGCGCCAGCAGCCAAGATCCCCGTCGGGGAGGCAATTCACCCCTCCACTTT.